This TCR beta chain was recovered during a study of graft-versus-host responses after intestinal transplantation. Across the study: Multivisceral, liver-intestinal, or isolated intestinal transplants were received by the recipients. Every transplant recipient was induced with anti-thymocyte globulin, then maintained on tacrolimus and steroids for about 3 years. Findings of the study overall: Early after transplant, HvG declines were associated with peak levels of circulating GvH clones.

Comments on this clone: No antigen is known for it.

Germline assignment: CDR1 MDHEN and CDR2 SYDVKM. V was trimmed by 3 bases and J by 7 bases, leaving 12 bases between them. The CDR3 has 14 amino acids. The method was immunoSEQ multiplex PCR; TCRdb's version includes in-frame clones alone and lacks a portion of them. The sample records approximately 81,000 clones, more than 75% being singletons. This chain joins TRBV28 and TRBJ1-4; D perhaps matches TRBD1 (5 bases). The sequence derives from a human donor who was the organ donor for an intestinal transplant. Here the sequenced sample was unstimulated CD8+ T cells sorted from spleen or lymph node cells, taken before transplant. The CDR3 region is CASSFIGTTEKLFF. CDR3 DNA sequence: TGTGCCAGCAGTTTCATCGGGACGACTGAAAAACTGTTTTTT.